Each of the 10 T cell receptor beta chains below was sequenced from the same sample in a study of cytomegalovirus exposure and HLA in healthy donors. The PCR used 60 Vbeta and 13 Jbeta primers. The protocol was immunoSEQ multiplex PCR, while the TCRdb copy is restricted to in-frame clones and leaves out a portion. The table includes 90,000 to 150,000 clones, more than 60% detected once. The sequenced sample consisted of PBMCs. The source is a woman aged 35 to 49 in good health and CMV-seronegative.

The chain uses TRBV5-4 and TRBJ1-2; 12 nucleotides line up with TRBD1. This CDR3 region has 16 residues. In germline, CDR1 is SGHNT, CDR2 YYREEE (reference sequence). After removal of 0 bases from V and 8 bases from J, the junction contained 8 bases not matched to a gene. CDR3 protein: CASSLDSGTGGSGYTF. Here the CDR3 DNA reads TGTGCCAGCAGCTTGGACTCCGGGACAGGGGGCAGCGGCTACACCTTC.

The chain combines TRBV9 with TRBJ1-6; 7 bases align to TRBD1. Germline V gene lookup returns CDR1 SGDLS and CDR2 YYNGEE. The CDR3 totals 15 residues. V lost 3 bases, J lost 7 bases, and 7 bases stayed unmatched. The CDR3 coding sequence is TGTGCCAGCAGCGGGCGACAGGGAAGAAATTCACCCCTCCACTTT. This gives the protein CASSGRQGRNSPLHF.

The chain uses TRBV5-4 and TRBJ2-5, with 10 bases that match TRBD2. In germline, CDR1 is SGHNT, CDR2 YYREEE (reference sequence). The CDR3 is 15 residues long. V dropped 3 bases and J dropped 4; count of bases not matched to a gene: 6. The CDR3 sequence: CASSSPLAGLETQYF. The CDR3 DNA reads TGTGCCAGCAGCTCCCCACTAGCGGGGTTAGAGACCCAGTACTTC. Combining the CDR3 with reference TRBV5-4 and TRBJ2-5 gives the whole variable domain ETGVTQSPTHLIKTRGQQVTLRCSSQSGHNTVSWYQQALGQGPQFIFQYYREEENGRGNFPPRFSGLQFPNYSSELNVNALELDDSALYLCASSSPLAGLETQYFGPGTRLLVL.

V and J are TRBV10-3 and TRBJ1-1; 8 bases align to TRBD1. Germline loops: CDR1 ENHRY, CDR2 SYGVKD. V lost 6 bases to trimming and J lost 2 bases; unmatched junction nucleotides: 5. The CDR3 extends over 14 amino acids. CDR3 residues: CAISPGQVNTEAFF. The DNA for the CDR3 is TGTGCCATCAGCCCGGGACAGGTAAACACTGAAGCTTTCTTT.

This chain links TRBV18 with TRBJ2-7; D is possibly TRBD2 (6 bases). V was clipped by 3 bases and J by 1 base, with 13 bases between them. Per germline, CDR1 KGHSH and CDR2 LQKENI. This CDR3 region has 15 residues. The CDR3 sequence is CASSPTSGLSYEQYF. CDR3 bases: TGTGCCAGCTCACCTACCAGCGGGCTATCCTACGAGCAGTACTTC.

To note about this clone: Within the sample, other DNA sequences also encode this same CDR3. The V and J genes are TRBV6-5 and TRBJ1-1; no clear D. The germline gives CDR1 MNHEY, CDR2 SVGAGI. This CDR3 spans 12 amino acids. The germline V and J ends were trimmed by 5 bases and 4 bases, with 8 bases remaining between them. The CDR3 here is CASSPGGTEAFF. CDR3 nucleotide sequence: TGTGCCAGCAGTCCCGGAGGCACTGAAGCTTTCTTT.

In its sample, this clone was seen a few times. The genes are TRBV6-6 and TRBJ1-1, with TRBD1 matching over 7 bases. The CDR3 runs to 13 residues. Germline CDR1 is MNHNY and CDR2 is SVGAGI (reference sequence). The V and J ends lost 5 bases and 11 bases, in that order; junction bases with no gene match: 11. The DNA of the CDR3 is TGTGCCAGCAGTCCCGGACAGGCTTCGCTCGCTTTCTTT. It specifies CASSPGQASLAFF.

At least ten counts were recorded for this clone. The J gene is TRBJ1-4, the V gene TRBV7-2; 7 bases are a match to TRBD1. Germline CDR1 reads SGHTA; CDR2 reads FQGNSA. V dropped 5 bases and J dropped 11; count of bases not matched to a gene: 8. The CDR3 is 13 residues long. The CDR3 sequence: CASSPIEQGKLFF. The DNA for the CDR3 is TGTGCCAGCAGCCCGATTGAACAGGGGAAACTGTTTTTT.

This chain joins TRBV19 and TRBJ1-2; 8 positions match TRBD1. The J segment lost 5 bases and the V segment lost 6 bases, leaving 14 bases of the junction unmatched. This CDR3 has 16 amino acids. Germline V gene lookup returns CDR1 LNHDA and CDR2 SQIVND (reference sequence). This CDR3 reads CASRPTKDRVFYGYTF. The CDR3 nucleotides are TGTGCCAGTAGACCCACCAAGGACAGGGTTTTTTATGGCTACACCTTC.

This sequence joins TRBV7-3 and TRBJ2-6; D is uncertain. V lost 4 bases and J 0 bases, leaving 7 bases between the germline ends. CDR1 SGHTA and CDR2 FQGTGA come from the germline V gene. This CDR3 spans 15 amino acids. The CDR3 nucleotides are TGTGCCAGCAGCTCCCAGGACTCTGGGGCCAACGTCCTGACTTTC. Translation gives CASSSQDSGANVLTF.